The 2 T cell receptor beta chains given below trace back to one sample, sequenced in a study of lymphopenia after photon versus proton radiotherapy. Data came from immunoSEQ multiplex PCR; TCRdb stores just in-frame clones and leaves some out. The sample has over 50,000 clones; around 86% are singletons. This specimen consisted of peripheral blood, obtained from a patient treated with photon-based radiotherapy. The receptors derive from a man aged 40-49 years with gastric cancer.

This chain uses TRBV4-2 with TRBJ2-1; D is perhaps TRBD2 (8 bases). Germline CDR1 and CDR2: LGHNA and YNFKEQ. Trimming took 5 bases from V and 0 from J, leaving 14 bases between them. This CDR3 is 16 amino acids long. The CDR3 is CASSSGGDSSYNEQFF. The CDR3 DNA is TGTGCCAGCAGCTCGGGAGGGGACAGCTCCTACAATGAGCAGTTCTTC.

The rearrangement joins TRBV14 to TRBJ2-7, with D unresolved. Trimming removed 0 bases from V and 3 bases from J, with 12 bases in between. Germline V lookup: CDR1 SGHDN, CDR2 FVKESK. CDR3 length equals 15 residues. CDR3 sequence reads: CASSQDSVTYYEQYF. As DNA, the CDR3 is TGTGCCAGCAGCCAAGACTCAGTTACTTACTACGAGCAGTACTTC. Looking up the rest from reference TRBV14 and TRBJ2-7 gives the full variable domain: EAGVTQFPSHSVIEKGQTVTLRCDPISGHDNLYWYRRVMGKEIKFLLHFVKESKQDESGMPNNRFLAERTGGTYSTLKVQPAELEDSGVYFCASSQDSVTYYEQYFGPGTRLTVT.